The sample holds many counts of the clone carrying this TCR beta chain. Its specificity is unknown. With a constant-region primer, TCR beta cDNA was made from roughly 500 ng of total RNA. What produced the TCR beta libraries was three nested multiplex PCR rounds using slightly modified ARM-PCR. With TRBV1-TRBV30 forward primers and a C-beta reverse primer, the first two PCR rounds were run for around 11 cycles each. MiXCR, run by TCRdb on the multiplex PCR reads, gives a single entry per CDR3 protein. In the table there are roughly 49,000 distinct CDR3 sequences, about 80% of which are singletons. V trimming: 6 bases; J trimming: 9 bases; junction bases outside the gene matches: 4. The CDR3 covers 13 residues. Per the germline V gene, CDR1 is MNHEY and CDR2 is SVGEGT. The data are from a study of tumor-infiltrating lymphocytes in primary liver carcinoma. On the study more broadly: Stage T1-T3 N0M0 tumors measured about 4.2 to 11 cm at most.

It was from roughly 20-30 mg of unsorted bulk tissue that RNA and DNA were co-extracted. Each individual tumor supplied samples from five separate regions. Study outcomes and limitations: Tumor tissue displayed a significantly greater top-250-clone fraction than blood (p = 0.039).

The sample consisted of liver tumor tissue from sampling region 5. Subset: tumor region T5, tumor centre. This sequence was found in a middle-aged man with primary liver carcinoma and hepatitis B virus infection. The chain has TRBV6-2 or TRBV6-3 and TRBJ2-1; TRBD2 aligns across 11 bases. The CDR3 DNA reads as TGTGCCAGCAGGACTAGCGGGATCGGTGAGCAGTTCTTC. It translates to CASRTSGIGEQFF.